This is a list of T cell receptor beta chains from one sample in a study of T cells in Graves' hyperthyroidism and ophthalmopathy. TCRdb used MiXCR to reprocess the multiplex PCR reads, holding one entry per CDR3 protein. The data hold approximately 690,000 distinct CDR3 sequences, with around 15% observed a single time. Specimen: blood. The receptors were gathered from a woman aged 45-65 years with Graves' ophthalmopathy. Each CDR3 is given with its conserved first and last residue. D genes are given only for firm matches. Expanded clones are given a class, and other clones once, few, many or no size at all.

j_call: TRBJ1-2; v_call: TRBV28; d_call: -; clone_size: many; cdr3_aa: CASRNNRADYGYTF; cdr3_nt: TGTGCCAGCAGGAACAACAGGGCTGACTATGGCTACACCTTC
j_call: TRBJ1-5; v_call: TRBV6-2/TRBV6-3; d_call: TRBD1; clone_size: -; cdr3_aa: CASTKDRGTNQPQHF; cdr3_nt: TGTGCCAGCACAAAAGACAGGGGTACTAATCAGCCCCAGCATTTT
j_call: TRBJ2-3; v_call: TRBV7-2; d_call: TRBD2; clone_size: -; cdr3_aa: CASSLDEREWGYTDTQYF; cdr3_nt: TGTGCCAGCAGCTTAGACGAGCGGGAGTGGGGGTACACAGATACGCAGTATTTT
j_call: TRBJ2-1; v_call: TRBV14; d_call: TRBD2; clone_size: few; cdr3_aa: CASSRILGLGKYNEQFF; cdr3_nt: TGTGCCAGCAGCCGCATCTTAGGACTAGGGAAATACAATGAGCAGTTCTTC
j_call: TRBJ2-3; v_call: TRBV11-2; d_call: -; clone_size: many; cdr3_aa: CASSTGWAERTDTQYF; cdr3_nt: TGTGCCAGCAGCACAGGGTGGGCAGAACGAACAGATACGCAGTATTTT
j_call: TRBJ1-1; v_call: TRBV14; d_call: TRBD1; clone_size: many; cdr3_aa: CASSRWTGMEAFF; cdr3_nt: TGTGCCAGCAGCCGATGGACAGGAATGGAAGCTTTCTTT
j_call: TRBJ2-1; v_call: TRBV5-1; d_call: TRBD2; clone_size: -; cdr3_aa: CASSFPTGTSGRTNNEQFF; cdr3_nt: TGCGCCAGCAGCTTCCCAACTGGGACTAGCGGGAGGACGAACAATGAGCAGTTCTTC
j_call: TRBJ2-3; v_call: TRBV30; d_call: TRBD2; clone_size: -; cdr3_aa: CAWSPGGTSGDTQYF; cdr3_nt: TGTGCCTGGAGCCCCGGGGGGACTAGCGGAGATACGCAGTATTTT
j_call: TRBJ1-2; v_call: TRBV28; d_call: TRBD1; clone_size: many; cdr3_aa: CASSLPGQGANYGYTF; cdr3_nt: TGTGCCAGCAGTTTACCGGGACAGGGAGCTAACTATGGCTACACCTTC
j_call: TRBJ2-7; v_call: TRBV6-1; d_call: TRBD2; clone_size: -; cdr3_aa: CASKAGAGAAYEQYF; cdr3_nt: TGTGCCAGCAAGGCAGGAGCGGGAGCCGCCTACGAGCAGTACTTC
j_call: TRBJ2-1; v_call: TRBV28; d_call: TRBD2; clone_size: -; cdr3_aa: CASSLTSGRAVRAYNEQFF; cdr3_nt: TGTGCCAGCAGTCTGACTAGCGGGAGGGCGGTACGCGCCTACAATGAGCAGTTCTTC
j_call: TRBJ2-3; v_call: TRBV2; d_call: -; clone_size: many; cdr3_aa: CASSERASGTDTQYF; cdr3_nt: TGTGCCAGCAGTGAACGGGCTAGCGGCACAGATACGCAGTATTTT
j_call: TRBJ2-1; v_call: TRBV30; d_call: -; clone_size: many; cdr3_aa: CAWSHGLSRYNEQFF; cdr3_nt: TGTGCCTGGAGCCATGGACTTAGCCGGTACAATGAGCAGTTCTTC
j_call: TRBJ1-2; v_call: TRBV3-1; d_call: -; clone_size: few; cdr3_aa: CASRNLIQGGYGYTF; cdr3_nt: TGTGCCAGCAGGAACCTGATCCAGGGAGGGTATGGCTACACCTTC
j_call: TRBJ2-3; v_call: TRBV27; d_call: -; clone_size: many; cdr3_aa: CASSLRLDRATDTQYF; cdr3_nt: TGTGCCAGCAGTCTGAGACTGGACCGGGCCACAGATACGCAGTATTTT
j_call: TRBJ2-1; v_call: TRBV20-1; d_call: -; clone_size: many; cdr3_aa: CSARERRAEQFF; cdr3_nt: TGCAGTGCTAGAGAACGCAGGGCTGAGCAGTTCTTC
j_call: TRBJ2-5; v_call: TRBV5-1; d_call: TRBD2; clone_size: -; cdr3_aa: CASSWALAGIQETQYF; cdr3_nt: TGCGCCAGCAGCTGGGCGCTAGCGGGTATCCAAGAGACCCAGTACTTC
j_call: TRBJ2-3; v_call: TRBV7-2; d_call: -; clone_size: many; cdr3_aa: CASSLNFRGMKETGTDTQYF; cdr3_nt: TGTGCCAGCAGCTTAAATTTTCGAGGGATGAAGGAAACGGGCACAGATACGCAGTATTTT
j_call: TRBJ2-1; v_call: TRBV6-5; d_call: -; clone_size: -; cdr3_aa: CASSYSRDSQSDEQFF; cdr3_nt: TGTGCCAGCAGTTACAGCCGGGACTCCCAGAGCGATGAGCAGTTCTTC
j_call: TRBJ2-7; v_call: TRBV18; d_call: -; clone_size: many; cdr3_aa: CASSLETGILTYEQYF; cdr3_nt: TGTGCCAGCTCGCTAGAGACCGGGATCCTCACCTACGAGCAGTACTTC
j_call: TRBJ2-7; v_call: TRBV10-3; d_call: -; clone_size: few; cdr3_aa: CAISKEGFYEQYF; cdr3_nt: TGTGCCATCAGTAAAGAGGGGTTCTACGAGCAGTACTTC
j_call: TRBJ2-3; v_call: TRBV29-1; d_call: -; clone_size: many; cdr3_aa: CSVDGRGTDTQYF; cdr3_nt: TGCAGCGTTGACGGGAGAGGCACAGATACGCAGTATTTT
j_call: TRBJ2-7; v_call: TRBV11-3; d_call: -; clone_size: many; cdr3_aa: CASSLVSYGDEQYF; cdr3_nt: TGTGCCAGCAGCTTAGTGTCCTACGGGGACGAGCAGTACTTC
j_call: TRBJ2-3; v_call: TRBV11-2; d_call: -; clone_size: many; cdr3_aa: CASSLGWGFADTQYF; cdr3_nt: TGTGCCAGCAGCTTAGGGTGGGGGTTCGCAGATACGCAGTATTTT
j_call: TRBJ2-5; v_call: TRBV9; d_call: TRBD2; clone_size: many; cdr3_aa: CASSLRLAGTTETQYF; cdr3_nt: TGTGCCAGCAGCCTCAGACTAGCGGGAACTACAGAGACCCAGTACTTC
j_call: TRBJ2-1; v_call: TRBV13; d_call: TRBD2; clone_size: -; cdr3_aa: CASSPWTSRRYNEQFF; cdr3_nt: TGTGCCAGCAGCCCCTGGACTAGCAGACGATACAATGAGCAGTTCTTC
j_call: TRBJ2-1; v_call: TRBV11-3; d_call: TRBD2; clone_size: many; cdr3_aa: CASSPRGSGNLYNEQFF; cdr3_nt: TGTGCCAGCAGCCCGAGAGGTAGCGGGAACCTGTACAATGAGCAGTTCTTC
j_call: TRBJ2-1; v_call: TRBV10-3; d_call: TRBD2; clone_size: -; cdr3_aa: CATGGGAGEAYNEQFF; cdr3_nt: TGTGCCACGGGGGGAGGTGCGGGAGAGGCCTACAATGAGCAGTTCTTC
j_call: TRBJ2-7; v_call: TRBV28; d_call: TRBD1; clone_size: -; cdr3_aa: CASSTGQGVSYEQYF; cdr3_nt: TGTGCCAGCAGTACCGGACAGGGAGTATCCTACGAGCAGTACTTC
j_call: TRBJ2-2; v_call: TRBV29-1; d_call: -; clone_size: once; cdr3_aa: CSVPTSTGDTGELFF; cdr3_nt: TGCAGCGTCCCCACTAGCACGGGGGACACCGGGGAGCTGTTTTTT
j_call: TRBJ1-1; v_call: TRBV14; d_call: -; clone_size: -; cdr3_aa: CASSQVSLRAFNTEAFF; cdr3_nt: TGTGCCAGCAGCCAAGTTTCTCTGCGGGCCTTTAACACTGAAGCTTTCTTT
j_call: TRBJ2-2; v_call: TRBV20-1; d_call: TRBD2; clone_size: -; cdr3_aa: CSAWTRRVGELFF; cdr3_nt: TGCAGTGCTTGGACTAGGAGGGTCGGGGAGCTGTTTTTT
j_call: TRBJ2-7; v_call: TRBV28; d_call: TRBD1; clone_size: -; cdr3_aa: CASSLVQGDLHEQYF; cdr3_nt: TGTGCCAGCAGTTTAGTACAGGGGGATCTCCACGAGCAGTACTTC
j_call: TRBJ2-1; v_call: TRBV28; d_call: -; clone_size: many; cdr3_aa: CASSFFTHNEQFF; cdr3_nt: TGTGCCAGCAGTTTTTTCACTCACAATGAGCAGTTCTTC
j_call: TRBJ2-7; v_call: TRBV29-1; d_call: TRBD2; clone_size: many; cdr3_aa: CSVGGLAHYEQYF; cdr3_nt: TGCAGCGTTGGGGGACTAGCGCACTACGAGCAGTACTTC
j_call: TRBJ1-1; v_call: TRBV11-2; d_call: -; clone_size: many; cdr3_aa: CASRKGGMNTEAFF; cdr3_nt: TGTGCCAGCAGGAAAGGGGGAATGAACACTGAAGCTTTCTTT
j_call: TRBJ1-1; v_call: TRBV2; d_call: TRBD1; clone_size: many; cdr3_aa: CASRIQGVDTEAFF; cdr3_nt: TGTGCCAGCAGAATACAGGGGGTGGACACTGAAGCTTTCTTT
j_call: TRBJ2-7; v_call: TRBV6-5; d_call: TRBD1; clone_size: many; cdr3_aa: CASSYSAGGYLAGGYEQYF; cdr3_nt: TGTGCCAGCAGTTACTCGGCAGGGGGCTATCTAGCCGGAGGGTACGAGCAGTACTTC
j_call: TRBJ2-1; v_call: TRBV18; d_call: TRBD1; clone_size: many; cdr3_aa: CASSPPGQGDNEQFF; cdr3_nt: TGTGCCAGCTCACCTCCGGGACAGGGCGACAATGAGCAGTTCTTC
j_call: TRBJ1-6; v_call: TRBV4-3; d_call: -; clone_size: -; cdr3_aa: CASSQDRGQGYSPLRF; cdr3_nt: TGCGCCAGCAGCCAAGATAGGGGCCAGGGTTATTCACCCCTCCGCTTT